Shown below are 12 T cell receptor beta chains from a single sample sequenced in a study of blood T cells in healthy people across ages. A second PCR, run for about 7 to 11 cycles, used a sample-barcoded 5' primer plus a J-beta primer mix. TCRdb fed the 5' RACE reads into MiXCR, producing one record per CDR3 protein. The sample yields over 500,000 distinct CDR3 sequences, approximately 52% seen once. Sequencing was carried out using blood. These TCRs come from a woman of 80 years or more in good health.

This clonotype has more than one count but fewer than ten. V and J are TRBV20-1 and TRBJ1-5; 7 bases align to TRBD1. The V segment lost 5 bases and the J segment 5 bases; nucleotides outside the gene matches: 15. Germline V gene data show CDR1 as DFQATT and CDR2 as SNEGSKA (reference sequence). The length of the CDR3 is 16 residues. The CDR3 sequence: CSASKSGTARYQPQHF. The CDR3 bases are TGCAGTGCTTCCAAATCCGGGACAGCGAGATATCAGCCCCAGCATTTT.

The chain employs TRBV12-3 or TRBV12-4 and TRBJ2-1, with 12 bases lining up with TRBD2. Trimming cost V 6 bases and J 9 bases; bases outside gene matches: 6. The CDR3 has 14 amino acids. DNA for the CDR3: TGTGCCAGCAGGACCTCTAGCGGGGGGGGTGAGCAGTTCTTC. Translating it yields CASRTSSGGGEQFF.

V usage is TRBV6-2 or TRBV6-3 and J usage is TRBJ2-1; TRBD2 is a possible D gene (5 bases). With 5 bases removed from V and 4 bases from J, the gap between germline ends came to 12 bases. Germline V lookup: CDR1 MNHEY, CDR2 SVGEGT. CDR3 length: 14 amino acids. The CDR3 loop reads CASSIASSYNEQFF. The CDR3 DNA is TGTGCCAGCAGTATTGCTAGCAGTTACAATGAGCAGTTCTTC.

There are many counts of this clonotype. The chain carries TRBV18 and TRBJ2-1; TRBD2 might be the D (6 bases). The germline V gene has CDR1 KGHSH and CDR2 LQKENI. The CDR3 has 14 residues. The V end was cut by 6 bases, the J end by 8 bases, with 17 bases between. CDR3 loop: CASSKLSEGHEQFF. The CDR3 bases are TGTGCCAGCTCCAAACTTTCGGAGGGACATGAGCAGTTCTTC.

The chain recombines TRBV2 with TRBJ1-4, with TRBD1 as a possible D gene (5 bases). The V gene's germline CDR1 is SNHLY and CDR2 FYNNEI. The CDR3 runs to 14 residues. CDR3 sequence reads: CASTRGGANEKLFF. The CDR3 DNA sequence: TGTGCTAGTACCCGGGGGGGTGCTAATGAAAAACTGTTTTTT.

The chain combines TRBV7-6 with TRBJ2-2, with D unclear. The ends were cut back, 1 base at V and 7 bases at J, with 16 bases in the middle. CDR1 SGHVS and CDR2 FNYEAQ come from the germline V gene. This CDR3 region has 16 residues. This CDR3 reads CASSLEQAVLGGELFF. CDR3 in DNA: TGTGCCAGCAGCTTAGAGCAGGCGGTCTTAGGCGGGGAGCTGTTTTTT.

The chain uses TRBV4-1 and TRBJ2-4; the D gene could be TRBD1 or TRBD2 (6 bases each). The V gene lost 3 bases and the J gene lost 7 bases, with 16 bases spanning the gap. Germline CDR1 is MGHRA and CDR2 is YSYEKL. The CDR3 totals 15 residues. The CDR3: CASSHLEQGGNIQYF. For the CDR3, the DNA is TGCGCCAGCAGCCACCTGGAACAGGGAGGCAACATTCAGTACTTC.

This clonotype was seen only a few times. The CDR3 reads CAISGSENTGELFF. The CDR3 DNA sequence: TGTGCCATCAGTGGGAGTGAGAACACCGGGGAGCTGTTTTTT. The V and J genes are TRBV10-3 and TRBJ2-2; unclear D gene. V shed 4 bases and J shed 1 base, with 7 bases lying between them. Germline V gene lookup returns CDR1 ENHRY and CDR2 SYGVKD. This CDR3 is built from 14 residues.

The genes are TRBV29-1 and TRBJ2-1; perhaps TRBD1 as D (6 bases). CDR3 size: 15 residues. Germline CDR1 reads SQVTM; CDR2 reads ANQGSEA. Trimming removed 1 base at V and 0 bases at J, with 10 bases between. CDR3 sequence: CSVEGTEVSYNEQFF. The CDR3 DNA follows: TGCAGCGTTGAAGGGACAGAAGTCTCCTACAATGAGCAGTTCTTC.

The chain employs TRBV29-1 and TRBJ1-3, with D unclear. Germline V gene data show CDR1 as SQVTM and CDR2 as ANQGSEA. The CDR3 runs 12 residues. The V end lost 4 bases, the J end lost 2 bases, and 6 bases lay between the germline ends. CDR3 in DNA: TGCAGCGTTGGAGGAACTGGAAACACCATATATTTT. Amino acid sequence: CSVGGTGNTIYF.

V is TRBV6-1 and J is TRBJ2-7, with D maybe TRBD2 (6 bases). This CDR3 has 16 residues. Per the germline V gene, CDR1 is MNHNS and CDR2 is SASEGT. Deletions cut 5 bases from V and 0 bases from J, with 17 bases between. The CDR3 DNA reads TGTGCCAGCAGTCCCTCTGCGGGGCTAAACTCCTACGAGCAGTACTTC. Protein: CASSPSAGLNSYEQYF.

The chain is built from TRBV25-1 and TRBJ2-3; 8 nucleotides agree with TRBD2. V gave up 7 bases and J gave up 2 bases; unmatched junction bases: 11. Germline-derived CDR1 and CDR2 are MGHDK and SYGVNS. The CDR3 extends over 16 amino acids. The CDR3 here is CASKSGGDPYTDTQYF. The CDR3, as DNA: TGTGCCAGCAAGAGCGGGGGCGACCCATACACAGATACGCAGTATTTT.